This entry features one TCR beta chain sequence. The sample originates from a study of blood T cell repertoires in COVID-19. As handled by the study authors: Cell counts per sample came from amplifying reference gene primers. This table comes from immunoSEQ multiplex PCR, and its TCRdb copy is limited to in-frame clones, with some not included. For V, J and clone size, that table is used; D and trimming come from the DNA. Here the sample spans about 140,000 clones, roughly 88% being singletons. Germline CDR1 reads SEHNR; CDR2 reads FQNEAQ (reference sequence). The CDR3 runs 14 residues. V shed 5 bases and J 4 bases; nucleotides not matched to a gene: 5.

The chain combines TRBV7-9 with TRBJ1-3; 7 nucleotides match TRBD1. Sequenced sample: peripheral blood. This receptor was taken from a man aged 65 to 85 with acute or convalescent COVID-19. The CDR3 DNA follows: TGTGCCAGCAGCCGCACAGGGGTGGGAAACACCATATATTTT. Translation gives CASSRTGVGNTIYF.